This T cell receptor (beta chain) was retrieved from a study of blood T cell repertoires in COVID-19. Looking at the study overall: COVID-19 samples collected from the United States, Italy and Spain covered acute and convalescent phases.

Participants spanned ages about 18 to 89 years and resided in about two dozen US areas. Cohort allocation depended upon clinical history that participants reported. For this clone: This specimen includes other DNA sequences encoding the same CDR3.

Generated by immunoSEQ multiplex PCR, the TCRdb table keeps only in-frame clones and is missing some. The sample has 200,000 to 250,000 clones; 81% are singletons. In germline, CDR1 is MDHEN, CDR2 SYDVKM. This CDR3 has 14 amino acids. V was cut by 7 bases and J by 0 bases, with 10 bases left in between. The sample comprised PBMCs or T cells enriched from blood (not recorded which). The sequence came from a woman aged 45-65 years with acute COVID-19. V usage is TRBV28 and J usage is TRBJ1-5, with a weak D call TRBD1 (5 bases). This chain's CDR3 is CASTGQGSNQPQHF. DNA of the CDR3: TGTGCCAGCACTGGTCAGGGTAGCAATCAGCCCCAGCATTTT.